This TCR beta chain comes out of a study of blood T cell repertoires in COVID-19. Two consecutive negative NP/OP PCR tests, clearance, or resolved symptoms defined Cohort 3 recovery. Trimming removed 1 base at V and 2 bases at J, with 8 bases between. The V gene's germline CDR1 is SEHNR and CDR2 FQNEAQ (reference sequence). This CDR3 comprises 14 residues. The method was immunoSEQ multiplex PCR; TCRdb's version includes in-frame clones alone and lacks a portion of them. Of about 380,000 clones in the sample, 88% are singletons; the top ten hold 1.2%. Sequenced sample: PBMCs or T cells enriched from blood (not recorded which). The clonotype comes from a woman aged 18 to 35 who had recovered from COVID-19. The V and J genes are TRBV7-9 and TRBJ1-2, with no clear D. CDR3 amino acids: CASSLVAGNYGYTF. The CDR3 DNA reads TGTGCCAGCAGCTTAGTTGCAGGAAACTATGGCTACACCTTC.